Listed below are T cell receptor beta chains from one sample, sequenced in a study of blood T cell repertoires in COVID-19. Only in-frame clones appear in the TCRdb table, and some are missing; sequencing was by immunoSEQ multiplex PCR. The sample gives more than 95,000 clones, roughly 85% of which show up once; roughly 25% is in the top ten. The sample taken for sequencing was peripheral blood. The receptors here all came from a human donor in a cohort sampled during active COVID-19. Each CDR3 is given with its conserved first and last residue. The D gene is left open where the match is weak. Clone sizes are given selectively: once, few, many, or a class where the clone is expanded.

CDR3 protein	CDR3 DNA	clone size	D gene	V gene	J gene
CASRKDIYNEQFF	TGCGCCAGCAGAAAGGACATCTACAATGAGCAGTTCTTC	-	-	TRBV5-1	TRBJ2-1
CASRDRVDEQFF	TGTGCCAGTAGGGACAGGGTCGATGAGCAGTTCTTC	-	TRBD1	TRBV19	TRBJ2-1
CASSTGLAGSTDTQYF	TGTGCCAGCAGTACGGGACTAGCGGGGAGCACAGATACGCAGTATTTT	-	TRBD2	TRBV28	TRBJ2-3
CASSKTIGGELFF	TGTGCCAGCAGTAAAACTATTGGCGGGGAGCTGTTTTTT	-	-	TRBV2	TRBJ2-2
CASSEGAVTYGYTF	TGTGCCAGCAGTGAAGGGGCAGTAACCTATGGCTACACCTTC	once	-	TRBV2	TRBJ1-2
CASSYSVVAEKLFF	TGTGCCAGCAGTTATTCGGTGGTCGCGGAAAAACTGTTTTTT	-	-	TRBV6-6	TRBJ1-4
CASSVGLAGGTDTQYF	TGTGCCAGCAGCGTAGGACTGGCAGGGGGGACAGATACGCAGTATTTT	-	-	TRBV9	TRBJ2-3
CASSLEAGSAYEQYF	TGTGCCAGCAGCTTAGAAGCGGGTTCGGCCTACGAGCAGTACTTC	few	-	TRBV7-8	TRBJ2-7
CASSLVRADFPGEKLFF	TGTGCCAGCAGCCTAGTCCGGGCGGACTTCCCCGGGGAAAAACTGTTTTTT	-	-	TRBV7-2	TRBJ1-4
CASSLGEGVVHIQYF	TGTGCCAGCAGCTTAGGGGAGGGAGTAGTACACATTCAGTACTTC	-	TRBD2	TRBV7-8	TRBJ2-4
CASSLSGEGNEQFF	TGTGCCAGCAGTCTTAGCGGAGAGGGGAATGAGCAGTTCTTC	-	-	TRBV2	TRBJ2-1
CASSSLSGMNTEAFF	TGTGCCAGCAGCTCCCTTTCGGGAATGAACACTGAAGCTTTCTTT	many	-	TRBV7-6	TRBJ1-1
CASRRLSEETQYF	TGTGCCAGTAGAAGACTCAGCGAAGAGACCCAGTACTTC	-	-	TRBV19	TRBJ2-5
CSVEDQLNTEAFF	TGCAGCGTTGAAGATCAGTTGAACACTGAAGCTTTCTTT	-	-	TRBV29-1	TRBJ1-1
CASSSQGAFSGANVLTF	TGTGCCAGCAGCTCACAGGGGGCGTTCTCTGGGGCCAACGTCCTGACTTTC	-	TRBD1	TRBV7-2	TRBJ2-6
CASSYSGGASYEQYF	TGTGCCAGCAGTTACTCGGGCGGGGCCTCCTACGAGCAGTACTTC	-	-	TRBV6-5	TRBJ2-7
CASSLALDSYEQYF	TGCGCCAGCAGCTTGGCCCTCGACAGCTACGAGCAGTACTTC	-	-	TRBV5-1	TRBJ2-7
CASGEPSKTYEQYF	TGTGCCAGCGGAGAGCCTTCGAAGACCTACGAGCAGTACTTC	-	-	TRBV28	TRBJ2-7
CASSDQGNTEAFF	TGTGCCAGCAGTGACCAGGGAAACACTGAAGCTTTCTTT	few	-	TRBV2	TRBJ1-1
CASSLEEREYNEQFF	TGCGCCAGCAGCTTGGAGGAGCGGGAATACAATGAGCAGTTCTTC	-	TRBD2	TRBV5-1	TRBJ2-1
CASSKALSGGTGNPYEQYF	TGTGCCAGCAGCAAAGCGCTTTCTGGGGGGACAGGGAACCCCTACGAGCAGTACTTC	medium-sized	-	TRBV21-1	TRBJ2-7
CAWCTNPRDYEQYF	TGTGCCTGGTGCACGAATCCACGAGACTACGAGCAGTACTTC	-	-	TRBV30	TRBJ2-7
CAWSPDTVGELFF	TGTGCCTGGAGTCCCGACACGGTGGGGGAGCTGTTTTTT	-	-	TRBV30	TRBJ2-2
CASSRDSHYGYTF	TGTGCCAGCTCTAGGGACAGTCACTATGGCTACACCTTC	-	TRBD1	TRBV5-4	TRBJ1-2
CASSSRTGFGYTF	TGCGCCAGCAGCTCGAGGACAGGGTTTGGCTACACCTTC	-	TRBD1	TRBV5-1	TRBJ1-2
CAWRGPLGVLLRETQYF	TGTGCCTGGAGGGGTCCGCTCGGAGTTCTGTTGCGAGAGACCCAGTACTTC	-	-	TRBV30	TRBJ2-5
CASSQDSSGSYEQYF	TGTGCCAGCAGCCAAGACTCATCGGGGTCCTACGAGCAGTACTTC	-	-	TRBV6-2/TRBV6-3	TRBJ2-7
CASRRMEPTPNQPQHF	TGCGCCAGCAGGAGGATGGAACCCACCCCCAATCAGCCCCAGCATTTT	-	-	TRBV23-1	TRBJ1-5
CASSLRLSPLEQYF	TGTGCCAGCAGTTTGAGACTGAGCCCTCTCGAGCAGTACTTC	-	-	TRBV28	TRBJ2-7
CASSSSGTSGTREQYF	TGCGCCAGCAGCTCCTCCGGGACTAGCGGGACTAGGGAGCAGTATTTT	-	TRBD2	TRBV5-1	TRBJ2-3
CASSLLAGAQYEQYF	TGTGCCAGCAGCTTATTAGCGGGGGCGCAATACGAGCAGTACTTC	-	TRBD2	TRBV7-2	TRBJ2-7
CASSRTGPNYGYTF	TGTGCCAGCAGTCGGACAGGGCCCAACTATGGCTACACCTTC	-	TRBD1	TRBV28	TRBJ1-2
CASSSQPLASNEQFF	TGTGCCAGCAGCTCGCAACCTCTAGCGTCCAATGAGCAGTTCTTC	-	-	TRBV7-3	TRBJ2-1
CASSSSLAGDTDTQYF	TGTGCCAGCAGTTCATCCCTAGCGGGGGACACAGATACGCAGTATTTT	-	TRBD2	TRBV6-2/TRBV6-3	TRBJ2-3
CASTQLGRSNTGELFF	TGTGCCAGTACCCAATTGGGGAGATCGAACACCGGGGAGCTGTTTTTT	once	-	TRBV19	TRBJ2-2
CASSLGTGRNNEKLFF	TGTGCCAGCAGTTTGGGGACAGGACGAAATAATGAAAAACTGTTTTTT	-	TRBD1	TRBV28	TRBJ1-4
CASTGTGIQPQHF	TGTGCCAGTACCGGGACAGGGATACAGCCCCAGCATTTT	once	TRBD1	TRBV19	TRBJ1-5
CASSLGGTAGYTF	TGTGCCAGCAGCTTAGGGGGGACAGCTGGCTACACCTTC	-	TRBD1	TRBV11-2	TRBJ1-2
CASSSSGGTDTQYF	TGCGCCAGCAGCTCAAGCGGGGGCACAGATACGCAGTATTTT	-	TRBD2	TRBV5-1	TRBJ2-3
CASSLEVEGQGYGYTF	TGCGCCAGCAGCTTGGAAGTAGAAGGGCAGGGCTATGGCTACACCTTC	-	-	TRBV5-1	TRBJ1-2
CASSLGGNAYEQYF	TGTGCCAGCAGCTTGGGAGGAAATGCCTACGAGCAGTACTTC	-	-	TRBV5-4	TRBJ2-7
CASSLEGTSLSAGELFF	TGTGCCAGCAGCTTAGAGGGGACTAGTTTGTCCGCCGGGGAGCTGTTTTTT	-	TRBD2	TRBV11-2	TRBJ2-2
CASSSSGRRDTQYF	TGTGCCAGCAGCTCTAGCGGGAGGCGAGATACGCAGTATTTT	-	TRBD2	TRBV9	TRBJ2-3
CASGVGAWNSPLHF	TGTGCCAGCGGAGTGGGGGCATGGAATTCACCCCTCCACTTT	-	-	TRBV6-5	TRBJ1-6
CASSWQGGYGYTF	TGTGCCAGCAGTTGGCAGGGCGGCTATGGCTACACCTTC	-	-	TRBV12-3/TRBV12-4	TRBJ1-2
CASSRNFRDTLFF	TGTGCCAGCAGCCGAAATTTCCGGGACACCCTGTTTTTT	-	-	TRBV14	TRBJ1-4
CASSHHPRGLAGGGEQFF	TGTGCCAGCAGCCATCACCCCCGGGGACTAGCGGGAGGGGGTGAGCAGTTCTTC	few	TRBD2	TRBV4-2	TRBJ2-1
CASRPQGIGTDTQYF	TGTGCCAGCAGACCGCAGGGAATCGGCACAGATACGCAGTATTTT	-	-	TRBV6-1	TRBJ2-3
CASSPSGAYNSPLHF	TGTGCCAGCAGCCCCTCGGGAGCTTATAATTCACCCCTCCACTTT	-	-	TRBV7-3	TRBJ1-6
CASSLHQGQGDEKLFF	TGTGCCAGCAGCTTACACCAGGGACAGGGGGATGAAAAACTGTTTTTT	-	TRBD1	TRBV7-9	TRBJ1-4
CASEPGRGQKTQYF	TGTGCCAGCGAACCAGGCAGGGGGCAGAAGACCCAGTACTTC	-	TRBD1	TRBV6-4	TRBJ2-5
CASSKVTGDPYNSPLHF	TGTGCCAGTAGCAAGGTGACAGGCGATCCCTATAATTCACCCCTCCACTTT	-	-	TRBV19	TRBJ1-6
CASSPYTVAGGYNEQFF	TGTGCCAGCAGCCCCTATACAGTGGCGGGGGGATACAATGAGCAGTTCTTC	once	TRBD2	TRBV7-2	TRBJ2-1
CASSLVERGKNEQFF	TGTGCCAGCAGCTTAGTGGAGCGGGGAAAGAATGAGCAGTTCTTC	-	TRBD2	TRBV7-8	TRBJ2-1
CASSTGGANYGYTF	TGTGCCAGTAGTACCGGCGGGGCTAACTATGGCTACACCTTC	-	-	TRBV19	TRBJ1-2
CASSVYRGRNEQFF	TGTGCCAGTAGTGTCTACAGGGGGCGGAATGAGCAGTTCTTC	-	TRBD1	TRBV19	TRBJ2-1
CASSLGTGEVYGYTF	TGTGCCAGCAGCCTCGGGACAGGGGAGGTCTATGGCTACACCTTC	once	TRBD1	TRBV7-2	TRBJ1-2